Below, 21 T cell receptor beta chains from the same sample are listed, as sequenced in a study of blood T cell repertoires in COVID-19. Some clones are missing from TCRdb's copy, which holds only in-frame ones; the method was immunoSEQ multiplex PCR. This table holds fewer than 250,000 clones, approximately 87% found once. What was sequenced was peripheral blood. The receptors were gathered from a woman in her 70s with active or convalescent COVID-19.

V and J are TRBV30 and TRBJ2-7, with D possibly being TRBD2 (6 bases). This CDR3 is built from 12 residues. The germline V and J ends were trimmed by 5 bases and 4 bases, with 12 bases remaining between them. CDR1 and CDR2 (germline): GTSNPN, SVGIG (reference sequence). Here the CDR3 reads CAWGTSSYEQYF. The CDR3 coding sequence is TGTGCCTGGGGTACTAGCTCGTACGAGCAGTACTTC. The whole variable domain, remainder taken from reference TRBV30 and TRBJ2-7, is SQTIHQWPATLVQPVGSPLSLECTVEGTSNPNLYWYRQAAGRGLQLLFYSVGIGQISSEVPQNLSASRPQDRQFILSSKKLLLSDSGFYLCAWGTSSYEQYFGPGTRLTVT.

This chain links TRBV30 with TRBJ1-2; 7 bases fit TRBD1. Trimming took 2 bases from V and 4 from J; bases not matched to a gene: 4. This CDR3 comprises 13 residues. Germline V gene sequence: CDR1 GTSNPN, CDR2 SVGIG (reference sequence). Here the CDR3 DNA reads TGTGCCTGGAGTTTCACAGGGGCCTATGGCTACACCTTC. Its protein product is CAWSFTGAYGYTF.

In its sample, this clone was seen many times. The DNA for the CDR3 is TGTGCCAGCAGCCAAGGTTACGTAGATGGCTACACCTTC. Its protein product is CASSQGYVDGYTF. The chain carries TRBV4-2 and TRBJ1-2, with D uncertain. Germline V gene lookup returns CDR1 LGHNA and CDR2 YNFKEQ. The ends were cut back, 1 base at V and 6 bases at J, with 9 bases in the middle. CDR3 length: 13 residues.

V usage is TRBV6-5 and J usage is TRBJ2-5; 9 nucleotides line up with TRBD1. Per germline, CDR1 MNHEY and CDR2 SVGAGI. The V gene end was trimmed by 2 bases and the J gene end by 2 bases; junction bases not matched to a gene: 3. CDR3 length: 15 amino acids. As DNA, the CDR3 is TGTGCCAGCAGTTACGAGACAGGGGGACAAGAGACCCAGTACTTC. This translates into CASSYETGGQETQYF.

The chain employs TRBV2 and TRBJ1-5; 7 bases are shared with TRBD1. Per the germline V gene, CDR1 is SNHLY and CDR2 is FYNNEI. This CDR3 is 15 amino acids long. V gave up 7 bases and J gave up 3 bases; unmatched junction bases: 9. The CDR3 loop is CASKSDRVDNQPQHF. The CDR3 coding sequence is TGTGCCAGCAAAAGTGACAGGGTCGACAATCAGCCCCAGCATTTT. Supplemented by reference TRBV2 and TRBJ1-5, the full variable domain reads EPEVTQTPSHQVTQMGQEVILRCVPISNHLYFYWYRQILGQKVEFLVSFYNNEISEKSEIFDDQFSVERPDGSNFTLKIRSTKLEDSAMYFCASKSDRVDNQPQHFGDGTRLSIL.

The sample holds a few counts of this clone. The chain uses TRBV5-4 and TRBJ2-6; no clear D. The germline V gene encodes CDR1 SGHNT and CDR2 YYREEE (reference sequence). The CDR3 runs to 12 residues. V was trimmed by 4 bases and J by 8 bases, leaving 7 bases between them. The CDR3 coding sequence is TGTGCCAGCAGCGTCTACCCCAACGTCCTGACTTTC. Protein product: CASSVYPNVLTF.

This chain links TRBV5-1 with TRBJ2-3, with 10 nucleotides matching TRBD2. This CDR3 spans 21 amino acids. Germline values: CDR1 SGHRS, CDR2 YFSETQ. V gave up 0 bases and J gave up 0 bases; unmatched junction bases: 16. CDR3 residues: CASSLGISASGRGESTDTQYF. Written as DNA, the CDR3 is TGCGCCAGCAGCTTGGGGATTTCGGCTAGCGGGAGAGGGGAGAGCACAGATACGCAGTATTTT.

On this clone itself: Its ends do not fully match the called genes, so a read error is possible. The J gene is TRBJ2-3, the V gene TRBV5-6; 9 bases agree with TRBD2. The V gene's germline CDR1 is SGHDT and CDR2 YYEEEE. The CDR3 runs to 14 residues. The chain's CDR3 is CASSLVDRLAAPVF. The CDR3 bases are TGTGCCAGCAGCTTGGTCGACCGACTAGCGGCGCCAGTTTTT.

The V gene is TRBV5-1, the J gene TRBJ1-5, with unresolved D. CDR3 length: 14 residues. Germline CDR1 SGHRS, CDR2 YFSETQ. Trimming stripped 2 bases from V and 4 bases from J, with 10 bases between. The CDR3 reads CASSLGGFNQPQHF. The CDR3 nucleotides read TGCGCCAGCAGCTTAGGAGGGTTTAATCAGCCCCAGCATTTT.

The V gene is TRBV6-2 or TRBV6-3, the J gene TRBJ2-7; TRBD2 is a possible D gene (5 bases). The CDR3 is 13 amino acids. Between the trimmed V and J ends, which lost 2 bases and 0 bases, there was a span of 5 bases. In germline, CDR1 is MNHEY, CDR2 SVGEGT. CDR3 in amino acids: CASSYTSSYEQYF. CDR3 DNA: TGTGCCAGCAGTTACACTAGCTCCTACGAGCAGTACTTC.

The chain joins TRBV4-1 to TRBJ2-1; 9 bases map to TRBD2. CDR1 and CDR2 from the germline V gene are MGHRA and YSYEKL. With V trimmed by 4 bases and J by 7 bases, 8 bases remained unmatched. The CDR3 covers 15 residues. CDR3 amino acids: CASSPEGLARNEQFF. Here the CDR3 DNA reads TGCGCCAGCAGCCCGGAAGGACTAGCGCGGAATGAGCAGTTCTTC.

The chain recombines TRBV4-2 with TRBJ2-1, with 12 bases lining up with TRBD2. V gave up 4 bases and J gave up 9 bases; unmatched junction bases: 7. Germline loops: CDR1 LGHNA, CDR2 YNFKEQ. The CDR3 is 15 residues long. The CDR3, as DNA: TGTGCCAGCAGCCTCTCTAGCGGGGGGGCCGGTGAGCAGTTCTTC. Residues: CASSLSSGGAGEQFF.

V usage is TRBV24-1 and J usage is TRBJ2-2; 7 bases fit TRBD1. The junction had 2 bases not matched to a gene; V was cut back by 4 bases and J by 4 bases. The germline gives CDR1 KGHDR, CDR2 SFDVKD. The CDR3 extends over 14 amino acids. The chain's CDR3 is CATSDPGGTGELFF. The CDR3, as DNA: TGTGCCACCAGTGACCCAGGGGGCACCGGGGAGCTGTTTTTT.

The chain links TRBV18 to TRBJ2-5; TRBD1 aligns across 7 bases. This CDR3 is built from 14 residues. Germline loops: CDR1 KGHSH, CDR2 LQKENI. V lost 6 bases to trimming and J lost 5 bases; unmatched junction nucleotides: 9. The CDR3: CASSQRQGGETQYF. The CDR3 nucleotides are TGTGCCAGCTCTCAACGACAGGGTGGGGAGACCCAGTACTTC.

The chain carries TRBV10-3 and TRBJ2-1; TRBD2 aligns across 8 bases. Germline V lookup: CDR1 ENHRY, CDR2 SYGVKD. Trimming took 3 bases from V and 12 from J; bases not matched to a gene: 19. The CDR3 sequence is 17 residues long. In DNA, the CDR3 is TGTGCCATCAGTGAAGGACTAGCAGCCCAGGTGGAGGTGGGGCAGTTCTTC. Translating it yields CAISEGLAAQVEVGQFF.

This chain connects TRBV29-1 to TRBJ1-2; the match to TRBD1 covers 7 bases. Trimming at V came to 3 bases and at J to 5 bases, leaving 6 bases not matched to a gene. CDR1 is SQVTM and CDR2 is ANQGSEA in the germline V gene. This CDR3 spans 13 amino acids. CDR3 sequence reads: CSVEADREYGYTF. CDR3 bases: TGCAGCGTTGAGGCCGACAGGGAGTATGGCTACACCTTC.

The chain couples TRBV9 to TRBJ1-6; 7 nucleotides align to TRBD1. Germline-derived CDR1 and CDR2 are SGDLS and YYNGEE. The junction had 14 bases not matched to a gene; V was cut back by 3 bases and J by 14 bases. The CDR3 is 15 amino acids. CDR3 sequence: CASSEDPGQGVTLHF. In DNA, the CDR3 is TGTGCCAGCAGCGAGGACCCCGGTCAGGGGGTAACCCTCCACTTT.

The V gene is TRBV19, the J gene TRBJ2-5; 8 bases align to TRBD1. The CDR3 is 16 residues long. The ends lost 6 bases at V and 5 bases at J; junction bases unmatched: 14. Germline values: CDR1 LNHDA, CDR2 SQIVND (reference sequence). The CDR3 DNA reads as TGTGCCAGTAGCCGCTACCCTACAGGGGGAGTCGAGACCCAGTACTTC. Protein: CASSRYPTGGVETQYF.

The V gene is TRBV29-1, the J gene TRBJ2-7, with 7 bases fitting TRBD1. The germline V gene has CDR1 SQVTM and CDR2 ANQGSEA. The trim removed 6 bases at V and 5 bases at J, leaving 7 bases unmatched. The CDR3 has 12 residues. This chain's CDR3 is CSVRDSGNEQYF. As DNA, the CDR3 is TGCAGCGTCCGGGACAGTGGGAACGAGCAGTACTTC.

The gene calls are TRBV12-3 or TRBV12-4 and TRBJ1-1, with 7 bases fitting TRBD1. The CDR3 has 11 residues. Unmatched junction bases numbered 4, after V lost 6 bases and J lost 9 bases. This CDR3 is CASSPTGKAFF. The CDR3 region has the DNA TGTGCCAGCAGCCCGACAGGGAAAGCTTTCTTT.

This sequence joins TRBV5-1 and TRBJ2-1, with D uncertain. The CDR3 runs 13 residues. Germline V CDR1 and CDR2: SGHRS, YFSETQ. V was pared by 1 base and J by 2 bases, with 4 bases between. For the CDR3, the DNA is TGCGCCAGCAGCTTGTCAACCTACAATGAGCAGTTCTTC. It encodes CASSLSTYNEQFF.